This T cell receptor beta chain was retrieved from a study of radiotherapy plus CTLA-4 blockade in lung cancer. Study observations and caveats: How blood T cell clones changed early, along with interferon-beta, reportedly forecast response best.

This clone turned up a few times. Its antigen is not identified. With V trimmed by 4 bases and J by 2 bases, 13 bases remained unmatched. This CDR3 contains 17 residues. Germline CDR1 reads WNHNN; CDR2 reads SYGVQD (reference sequence). Repertoires were generated with immunoSEQ multiplex PCR, while TCRdb's copy carries only in-frame clones and drops some. The top ten hold approximately 2.5% of the sample, which has roughly 100,000 clones, 70% to 90% seen once. The receptor comes from a human donor with non-small cell lung cancer that progressed on radiotherapy plus ipilimumab. Some clones in this sample may be carry-over from other donors' samples. V usage is TRBV10-1 and J usage is TRBJ2-7, with 8 bases lining up with TRBD1. The sequences come from peripheral blood, collected from a patient treated with radiotherapy plus ipilimumab. CDR3 region: CASSVRPQGDDTYEQYF. In DNA, the CDR3 is TGCGCCAGCAGTGTGAGACCACAGGGGGACGACACCTACGAGCAGTACTTC.